Listed here are 25 T cell receptor beta chains from one sample, sequenced in a study of metastatic and nonmetastatic thyroid tumors (dated by TCRdb to the early 2020s). Libraries were made using PCR. Data came from an Illumina HiSeq 4000. TCRdb reprocessing: public reads trimmed at Q25 with fastp, clones called with MiXCR, in-frame beta chains kept. Recorded for this sample are some 28,000 clones; more than 20% of them occurred a single time. The ten largest clonotypes hold 2% to 3% of the sample. Before undergoing thyroid surgery, none of the patients had been given any kind of treatment. The sequenced sample was blood. The source is a female donor with papillary thyroid cancer or a benign thyroid nodule (not recorded which). Some clones in this sample may be carry-over from other donors' samples.

The chain joins TRBV20-1 to TRBJ2-7, with D possibly called TRBD1 or TRBD2 (5 bases each). Germline V gene sequence: CDR1 DFQATT, CDR2 SNEGSKA (reference sequence). The CDR3 runs 15 residues. V was cut by 2 bases and J by 2 bases, with 16 bases left in between. The CDR3 loop reads CSARSRGPGTYEQYF. The CDR3 DNA follows: TGCAGTGCTAGATCCCGGGGCCCCGGCACCTACGAGCAGTACTTC.

This clone was observed at least ten times. The CDR3 bases are TGTGCCAGCACCCCCCGGGACTCTATAACAGATACGCAGTATTTT. It encodes CASTPRDSITDTQYF. The chain combines TRBV27 with TRBJ2-3, with D possibly being TRBD2 (6 bases). The CDR3 loop spans 15 amino acids. In germline, CDR1 is MNHEY, CDR2 SMNVEV (reference sequence). Trimming pared 7 bases from V and 3 bases from J, leaving 17 bases between.

The rearrangement uses TRBV9 and TRBJ2-5; D gene ambiguous. The V and J ends lost 2 bases and 5 bases respectively, with 10 bases between them. The germline V gene has CDR1 SGDLS and CDR2 YYNGEE. The CDR3 sequence is 13 residues long. The CDR3 sequence: CASSVLLGETQYF. The CDR3 DNA follows: TGTGCCAGCAGCGTGCTTTTGGGGGAGACCCAGTACTTC.

This clone appeared a few times. At one end, the junction sequence differs from germline, possibly due to a read error. The V and J genes are TRBV12-3 or TRBV12-4 and TRBJ1-2; D gene uncertain. This CDR3 region has 14 residues. The CDR3 region is CASSPPWANYGYTF. The CDR3 nucleotides are TGTGCTAGCAGTCCCCCGTGGGCGAACTATGGCTACACCTTC.

This rearrangement joins TRBV5-1 to TRBJ1-1; D unresolved. The germline CDR1 and CDR2 sequences are SGHRS and YFSETQ. The CDR3 is 16 amino acids. The germline V and J ends were trimmed by 1 base and 6 bases, with 19 bases remaining between them. Here the CDR3 reads CASSLRVEEGAPEAFF. CDR3 bases: TGCGCCAGCAGCTTGCGGGTAGAGGAGGGTGCTCCTGAAGCTTTCTTT.

This clone was picked up many times. V usage is TRBV20-1 and J usage is TRBJ1-2; the D gene is possibly TRBD1 (5 bases). This CDR3 is 13 amino acids long. V dropped 6 bases and J dropped 4 bases, with 15 bases sitting between them. Germline CDR1 DFQATT, CDR2 SNEGSKA (reference sequence). The DNA for the CDR3 is TGCAGTGCCGAGACGGGGGAGGGCTATGGCTACACCTTC. Translated: CSAETGEGYGYTF.

This clone is judged medium-sized. The chain carries TRBV6-1 and TRBJ1-5; a possible D gene is TRBD1 (6 bases). Germline CDR1 reads MNHNS; CDR2 reads SASEGT. V was pared by 3 bases and J by 7 bases, with 10 bases between. The CDR3 is 13 amino acids. CDR3 loop: CASSDLRGQPQHF. Written as DNA, the CDR3 is TGTGCCAGCAGTGACCTCAGGGGACAGCCCCAGCATTTT.

Many counts were recorded for this clone. The chain employs TRBV4-1 and TRBJ2-3, with D perhaps TRBD1 or TRBD2 (5 bases each). Per germline, CDR1 MGHRA and CDR2 YSYEKL. The CDR3 runs to 15 residues. The ends were cut back, 1 base at V and 2 bases at J, with 10 bases in the middle. The CDR3 loop is CASSQAGRITDTQYF. The CDR3 DNA reads TGCGCCAGCAGCCAAGCGGGACGTATCACAGATACGCAGTATTTT.

As regards this clone: A read error may account for a junction end that differs from germline. The rearrangement uses TRBV9 and TRBJ1-1, with D hard to call. The germline V gene encodes CDR1 SGDLS and CDR2 YYNGEE. This CDR3 has 16 residues. The CDR3 nucleotides read TGTGCGAGCAGCTCAGGCACCCAAGTTCGTGACACTGAAGCAGTCTTT. Translation: CASSSGTQVRDTEAVF.

This clone has a count of ten or more. The chain is built from TRBV7-9 and TRBJ2-5; D is possibly TRBD1 or TRBD2 (5 bases each). Germline CDR1 reads SEHNR; CDR2 reads FQNEAQ (reference sequence). The CDR3 is 15 amino acids. V was trimmed by 0 bases and J by 1 base, leaving 9 bases between them. CDR3 nucleotide sequence: TGTGCCAGCAGCTTAGCGCGAGGGGCCCAAGAGACCCAGTACTTC. The encoded protein is CASSLARGAQETQYF.

The chain is built from TRBV30 and TRBJ1-4; 7 nucleotides match TRBD1. V lost 5 bases to trimming and J lost 7 bases; unmatched junction nucleotides: 10. The CDR3 runs to 14 residues. Germline V lookup: CDR1 GTSNPN, CDR2 SVGIG (reference sequence). Written as DNA, the CDR3 is TGTGCCTGGGATCCGGGACAGTTGGGTGAAAAACTGTTTTTT. Encoded protein: CAWDPGQLGEKLFF.

The chain couples TRBV9 to TRBJ2-7; TRBD2 agrees at 10 bases. CDR1 is SGDLS, CDR2 YYNGEE, per germline. This CDR3 is 15 amino acids long. V shed 0 bases, J shed 4 bases, and the junction held 4 bases outside the gene matches. CDR3 residues: CASSVGSSGGYEQYF. The CDR3 DNA reads TGTGCCAGCAGCGTAGGGTCTAGCGGGGGTTACGAGCAGTACTTC.

Comments on this clone: One junction end disagrees with the germline gene, perhaps due to a read error. The chain uses TRBV6-4 and TRBJ1-1, with D possibly matching TRBD1 (6 bases). The CDR3 covers 13 residues. The germline CDR1 and CDR2 sequences are MRHNA and SNTAGT. CDR3 nucleotides: TGTGCCTGCAGTCGACAGGAGAACACTGAAGGTTTCTTT. This translates into CACSRQENTEGFF.

The J gene is TRBJ2-5, the V gene TRBV6-2 or TRBV6-3; D not resolved. The CDR3 runs to 20 residues. The V end was cut by 2 bases, the J end by 0 bases, with 25 bases between. CDR1 and CDR2 from the germline V gene are MNHEY and SVGEGT. The DNA of the CDR3 is TGTGCCAGCAGTTACACCGCACACCCCCCCCACGGCAGGTACCAAGAGACCCAGTACTTC. This codes for CASSYTAHPPHGRYQETQYF.

This clone was picked up many times. The chain recombines TRBV12-3 or TRBV12-4 with TRBJ1-6; 9 nucleotides line up with TRBD1. V gave up 6 bases and J gave up 4 bases; unmatched junction bases: 4. The CDR3 consists of 15 residues. The CDR3 DNA sequence: TGTGCCAGCAGGGGGACAGGGATGTATAATTCACCCCTCCACTTT. It codes for CASRGTGMYNSPLHF.

Ten or more counts support this clone. For the CDR3, the DNA is TGTGCTAGTGGTTTTATCCCCAGGGTAGGAGCCAAAAACATTCAGTACTTC. It encodes CASGFIPRVGAKNIQYF. The V and J genes are TRBV12-5 and TRBJ2-4, with D possibly matching TRBD1 (5 bases). V was shortened by 3 bases and J by 0 bases, with 15 bases between the two germline ends. There are 17 residues in the CDR3. CDR1 and CDR2 from the germline V gene are LGHNT and FRNRAP.

Judged by abundance, this clone is medium-sized. The chain links TRBV19 to TRBJ1-6; D call uncertain. This CDR3 is 14 amino acids long. Germline V gives CDR1 LNHDA, CDR2 SQIVND (reference sequence). V was pared by 4 bases and J by 3 bases, with 7 bases between. CDR3 protein: CASSRAIYNSPLHF. The CDR3 nucleotides are TGTGCCAGTAGTAGGGCCATCTATAATTCACCCCTCCACTTT.

This clone has at least ten counts. With a much larger clone just one base away, this may be a read error. V gene TRBV30 combines with J gene TRBJ2-7; possible D gene TRBD2, 5 bases. V gave up 5 bases and J gave up 4 bases, with 18 bases separating them. The CDR3 is made up of 14 amino acids. Germline V gene lookup returns CDR1 GTSNPN and CDR2 SVGIG (reference sequence). CDR3 nucleotides: TGTGCCTGGGGTTACGAGGGCCCTATTTACGAGCAGTACTTC. Its protein is CAWGYEGPIYEQYF. Variable domain in full (rest from reference TRBV30 and TRBJ2-7): SQTIHQWPATLVQPVGSPLSLECTVEGTSNPNLYWYRQAAGRGLQLLFYSVGIGQISSEVPQNLSASRPQDRQFILSSKKLLLSDSGFYLCAWGYEGPIYEQYFGPGTRLTVT.

This clone was found many times. The chain is built from TRBV6-1 and TRBJ2-2; D perhaps matches TRBD2 (5 bases). There are 13 residues in the CDR3. V was shortened by 7 bases and J by 4 bases, with 10 bases between the two germline ends. Germline V CDR1 and CDR2: MNHNS, SASEGT. CDR3 residues: CASTLTSTGELFF. DNA for the CDR3: TGTGCCAGCACCCTTACTAGCACCGGGGAGCTGTTTTTT.

This clone is medium-sized within its sample. The chain employs TRBV7-8 and TRBJ2-7; 9 bases agree with TRBD2. Trimming took 5 bases from V and 2 from J; bases not matched to a gene: 7. Germline assignment: CDR1 SGHVS and CDR2 FQNEAQ. The CDR3 has 15 residues. This chain's CDR3 is CASSLQTSGAYEQYF. CDR3 DNA: TGTGCCAGCAGCCTCCAGACTAGCGGAGCCTACGAGCAGTACTTC.

This clone came up many times. This chain connects TRBV6-2 or TRBV6-3 to TRBJ2-5, with D unresolved. Between the trimmed V and J ends, which lost 7 bases and 5 bases, there was a span of 11 bases. The CDR3 has 12 amino acids. CDR1 is MNHEY, CDR2 SVGEGT, per germline. DNA for the CDR3: TGTGCCAGCACCACGGGTGACGAGACCCAGTACTTC. This translates into CASTTGDETQYF.

This chain uses TRBV6-1 with TRBJ2-7, with 8 nucleotides matching TRBD1. With 6 bases clipped from V and 3 bases from J, the junction kept 1 base outside the gene matches. The length of the CDR3 is 12 residues. In germline, CDR1 is MNHNS, CDR2 SASEGT. Written as DNA, the CDR3 is TGTGCCAGCAGAGGACAGGGCTACGAGCAGTACTTC. Residues: CASRGQGYEQYF.

This clone is classed as medium-sized. The chain carries TRBV6-4 and TRBJ2-1, with a weak D call TRBD2 (5 bases). CDR1 is MRHNA and CDR2 is SNTAGT in the germline V gene. The CDR3 loop spans 15 amino acids. The V gene lost 0 bases and the J gene lost 4 bases, with 10 bases spanning the gap. Here the CDR3 reads CASSDSEGVYNEQFF. DNA for the CDR3: TGTGCCAGCAGTGACTCAGAGGGAGTGTACAATGAGCAGTTCTTC.

This clone is a singleton in its sample. Germline and junction disagree at one end, which may indicate a read error. The gene calls are TRBV5-1 and TRBJ1-1, with TRBD1 matching 8 bases. Germline CDR1 SGHRS, CDR2 YFSETQ. CDR3 size: 13 residues. The CDR3 region has the DNA TGCACCAGCAGTCCTCGGGACAGGTCTGAAGCTTTCTTT. It is translated as CTSSPRDRSEAFF.

This clone was seen many times. This sequence may be a read error, since a much larger clone differs from it by one base. CDR3 amino acids: CSARGTSGGGVEQCF. DNA for the CDR3: TGCAGTGCTAGGGGGACTAGCGGAGGCGGGGTCGAGCAGTGCTTC. The chain links TRBV20-1 to TRBJ2-7; 11 positions agree with TRBD2. Per germline, CDR1 DFQATT and CDR2 SNEGSKA (reference sequence). There are 15 residues in the CDR3.